This entry features one T cell receptor beta chain sequence. Its matching antigen is unknown. The entry originates in a study of OX40 agonist ivuxolimab in advanced cancers. Overall study: Cohort: around 83% men, mean age approximately 60, aged about 23 to 79.

Blood samples were obtained at baseline, cycle 4 day 1, and cycle 7 day 1. Profiling relied on immunoSEQ multiplex PCR, and the TCRdb table lists in-frame clones only, not all of them. The sample lists 150,000 to 180,000 clones, around 94% seen once, with just over 0.3% in the top ten. Regarding the study as a whole: At 0.1 to 3.0 mg/kg, clonal expansion of CD4+ and CD8+ blood T cells had occurred by week 6. Individuals who were partial responders at 0.1-3.0 mg/kg had clonal expansion that ranked among the lowest.

Germline V lookup: CDR1 SEHNR, CDR2 FQNEAQ (reference sequence). The CDR3 is 13 residues long. V gave up 3 bases and J gave up 7 bases; unmatched junction bases: 3. The chain uses TRBV7-9 and TRBJ1-2; 9 bases fit TRBD1. Sequenced here: CD4+ or CD8+ T cells sorted from blood, sampled in a trial of the OX40 agonist ivuxolimab. The TCR sequence derives from an adult with an advanced solid tumor such as melanoma, head and neck, liver or kidney cancer. The CDR3 sequence is CASSLRTGVGYTF. The CDR3 DNA follows: TGTGCCAGCAGCTTGCGGACAGGGGTTGGCTACACCTTC.